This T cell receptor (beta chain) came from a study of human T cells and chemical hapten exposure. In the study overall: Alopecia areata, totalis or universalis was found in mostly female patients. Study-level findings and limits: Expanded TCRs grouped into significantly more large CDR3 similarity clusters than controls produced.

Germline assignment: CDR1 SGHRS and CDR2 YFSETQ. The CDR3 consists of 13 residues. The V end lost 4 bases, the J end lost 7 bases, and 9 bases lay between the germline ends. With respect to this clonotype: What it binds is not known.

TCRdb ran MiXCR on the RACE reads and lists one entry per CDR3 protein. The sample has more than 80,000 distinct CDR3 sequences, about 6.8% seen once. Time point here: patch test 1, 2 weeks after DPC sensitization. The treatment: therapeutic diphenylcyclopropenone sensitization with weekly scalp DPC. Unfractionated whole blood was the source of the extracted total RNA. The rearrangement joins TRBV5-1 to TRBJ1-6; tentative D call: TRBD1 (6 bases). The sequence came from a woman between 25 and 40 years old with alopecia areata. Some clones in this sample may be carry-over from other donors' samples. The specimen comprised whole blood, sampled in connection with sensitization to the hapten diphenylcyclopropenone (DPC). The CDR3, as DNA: TGCGCCAGCAGCCGGGACACCAATTCACCCCTCCACTTT. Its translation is CASSRDTNSPLHF.